Listed here is a single T cell receptor (beta chain). The assay was immunoSEQ multiplex PCR, and TCRdb's table has in-frame clones only and misses some. The data show 150,000 to 200,000 clones, approximately 80% seen once. The data stem from a study of blood T cell repertoires in COVID-19. There are 12 residues in the CDR3. Trimming took off 3 bases at V and 2 bases at J, with 5 bases between the two ends. Germline CDR1 MDHEN, CDR2 SYDVKM. This chain links TRBV28 with TRBJ2-7; no reliable D call. The sequence was collected from a man aged 50 to 59 who had recovered from COVID-19. Material for sequencing was PBMCs or T cells enriched from blood (not recorded which). CDR3 sequence (DNA): TGTGCCAGCAGTTTCCGGGCCTACGAGCAGTACTTC. Protein sequence: CASSFRAYEQYF.